This T cell receptor (beta chain) emerged from a study of molecular identifiers for immune sequencing clone quantification (dated by TCRdb to 2016 to 2019). In the study overall: For a replicate experiment, RNA from approximately 20,000 or 100,000 naive CD8 T cells was divided into five aliquots, of which four were sequenced. CD8 T cells were used in a methods study to benchmark molecular-identifier clustering-based TCR repertoire sequencing (MIDCIRS) and TCR RNA copy counting.

Libraries of naive CD8 T cells were generated from roughly 21,000 to 960,000 sorted cells, with 10%, 30% or 50% of the purified RNA used. Naive CD8 T cells were FACS-sorted as CD8+CD4-CCR7+CD45RA+ on a BD FACSAria II into RLT Plus buffer. To test detection sensitivity, Jurkat RNA equal to approximately ten TCR copies was added to samples of about 20,000-1,100,000 naive CD8 T cells. CD8 T cells were enriched using RosetteSep CD8+ T Cell Enrichment Cocktail and Ficoll-Paque, and the enriched cells then underwent ACK red cell lysis. Library generation was performed with PCR. For sequencing, a NextSeq 500 was employed. Bulk TCR libraries were prepared as previously described, using TCR primers listed in Table S5. Total RNA was purified with the Qiagen AllPrep DNA/RNA kit. Before analysis, reads from multiple sequencing runs of the same library were pooled. As for the authors' bioinformatics: Reads were retained only if an exact TCR constant sequence was present, and the retained reads were trimmed to 150 nt and grouped according to their 12-nt molecular barcodes. Reads within each barcode group were sub-clustered using a 15% Levenshtein threshold, and quality-weighted consensus sequences were constructed for each RNA molecule. Non-functional sequences were excluded, and lower-count sequences lying one edit away from another sequence were also excluded. Based on a fit of two negative binomial distributions, barcode sub-clusters having less than 20% of the maximum read count were discarded. Through fastp at Q25 and MiXCR, TCRdb rebuilt clones from the public reads, retaining in-frame beta chains. Rows are combined by CDR3 protein, so each entry shows the most common genes and DNA. The V and J calls and clone size come from TCRdb's table, not from the authors' own analysis. The sample table contains more than 450,000 distinct CDR3 sequences; only one count was recorded for about a quarter of them. About 0.75% of the sample goes to the ten largest clones.

General study outcomes and caveats: When barcode sub-clustering was omitted, TCR diversity was inflated by chimeric consensus sequences, with chimeras reaching as high as 47%. Identical TCR molecules sharing a barcode could cause highly expanded clone sizes to be underestimated. The naive libraries included spiked-in Jurkat TCR RNA (approximately 11 copies' worth), and this RNA is not part of the donor repertoire. In CMV-specific effector cells, clones with more than 20 RNA copies accounted for over 97% of molecules, whereas in naive cells such clones accounted for under 1%. Modeling gave around 2.7 recovered TCR RNA copies per cell versus 8 to 10 by digital PCR, implying 25% to 30% capture efficiency. Spiked-in Jurkat TCR RNA equivalent to a single cell was reported to be detectable even among 750,000 to 1,000,000 naive CD8 T cells.

The junction carries 14 bases between V and J, which are trimmed by 0 bases and 5 bases respectively. CDR1 and CDR2 (GTSNPN, SVGIG) derive from the germline V gene (reference sequence). From the cysteine through the phenylalanine, the CDR3 covers 15 amino acids. Just CDR3 DNA is preserved here, 45 bases in frame from base 1. This clonotype was observed a few times. What this receptor recognizes is not known. Base qualities are missing; no much larger clone stands one base away. Recombination linked TRBV30 to TRBJ2-1; TRBD1 is a weak D gene call, 5 bases matching. This clonotype originated in a human donor in good health. Some libraries in this study had Jurkat cell RNA spiked in. Source material: naive CD8+ T cells from blood, with Jurkat cell RNA spiked in. Interpreted using the paper, the cell subset or site label stands for: FACS-sorted CD8+CD4-CCR7+CD45RA+ naive T cells. Here the CDR3 is given as CAWSVAGHPHNEQFF. The DNA sequence is TGTGCCTGGAGTGTAGCAGGGCACCCCCACAATGAGCAGTTCTTC.